A single sample gave rise to the 9 T cell receptor beta chains below, sequenced in a study of control samples from healthy donors and cancer patients. Sequencing was performed with immunoSEQ multiplex PCR; in TCRdb, only in-frame clones are kept and a portion is missing. The repertoire consists of about 84,000 clones, with 91% occurring once and the leading ten covering about 15%. Sequencing was carried out using blood. The receptors were sampled from a man aged 25-45 years in good health.

This chain links TRBV27 with TRBJ2-7; D is undetermined. Germline V gene data show CDR1 as MNHEY and CDR2 as SMNVEV (reference sequence). The length of the CDR3 is 14 residues. Trimming removed 5 bases from V and 2 bases from J, with 13 bases in between. The CDR3 reads CASSTGGAAYEQYF. CDR3 DNA: TGTGCCAGCAGTACGGGCGGAGCTGCCTACGAGCAGTACTTC.

The chain employs TRBV27 and TRBJ2-1, with D hard to call. Germline V gene data show CDR1 as MNHEY and CDR2 as SMNVEV (reference sequence). The CDR3 totals 15 residues. Trimming pared 5 bases from V and 0 bases from J, leaving 11 bases between. The CDR3 region has the DNA TGTGCCAGCAGTCCGAGCAGAAGCTCCTACAATGAGCAGTTCTTC. As protein: CASSPSRSSYNEQFF.

The V call is TRBV28, the J call TRBJ1-6; D is unresolved. The ends were cut back, 4 bases at V and 6 bases at J, with 13 bases in the middle. The germline CDR1 and CDR2 sequences are MDHEN and SYDVKM. This CDR3 comprises 15 residues. CDR3 DNA: TGTGCCAGCAGTTCCCTCGGACTGATTAATTCACCCCTCCACTTT. Translated, it gives CASSSLGLINSPLHF.

The chain combines TRBV9 with TRBJ1-2; D unresolved. Germline lookup yields CDR1 SGDLS and CDR2 YYNGEE. Trimming stripped 0 bases from V and 4 bases from J, with 1 base between. The CDR3 runs 11 residues. CDR3 in DNA: TGTGCCAGCAGCGTAGGCTATGGCTACACCTTC. This sequence encodes CASSVGYGYTF.

This chain joins TRBV5-6 and TRBJ1-6; tentative D call: TRBD1 (5 bases). CDR3 length: 15 amino acids. CDR1 and CDR2 (germline): SGHDT, YYEEEE. Trimming pared 2 bases from V and 9 bases from J, leaving 15 bases between. CDR3 bases: TGTGCCAGCAGCTTTGGTACAGGCAAAATTTCACCCCTCCACTTT. Amino acids: CASSFGTGKISPLHF.

J is TRBJ1-5 and V is TRBV7-8; D call uncertain. Germline CDR1 is SGHVS and CDR2 is FQNEAQ. This CDR3 contains 16 residues. Trimming removed 5 bases at V and 6 bases at J, with 20 bases between. CDR3 protein: CASSPLSGMTAQPQHF. CDR3 sequence (DNA): TGTGCCAGCAGCCCACTTTCGGGCATGACTGCTCAGCCCCAGCATTTT.

Here the CDR3 DNA reads TGTGCCAGCAGCACCTCTAGCGGGGGTAACAATGAGCAGTTCTTC. This gives the protein CASSTSSGGNNEQFF. V usage is TRBV7-3 and J usage is TRBJ2-1; 10 bases agree with TRBD2. V was clipped by 5 bases and J by 5 bases; unmatched bases: 6. The CDR3 runs 15 residues. The germline V gene has CDR1 SGHTA and CDR2 FQGTGA. The variable domain in full, with the rest retrieved from reference TRBV7-3 and TRBJ2-1, is GAGVSQTPSNKVTEKGKYVELRCDPISGHTALYWYRQSLGQGPEFLIYFQGTGAADDSGLPNDRFFAVRPEGSVSTLKIQRTERGDSAVYLCASSTSSGGNNEQFFGPGTRLTVL.

The chain combines TRBV9 with TRBJ2-1, with 13 bases identical to TRBD2. The CDR3 is 16 residues long. The J segment lost 8 bases and the V segment lost 4 bases, leaving 9 bases of the junction unmatched. CDR1 and CDR2 from the germline V gene are SGDLS and YYNGEE. CDR3 DNA sequence: TGTGCCAGCAGCCCCAGGACTAGCGGGAGAAGGGATGAGCAGTTCTTC. It is translated as CASSPRTSGRRDEQFF.

The V gene is TRBV6-5, the J gene TRBJ1-3; D ambiguous. From germline, CDR1 is MNHEY and CDR2 SVGAGI. With 4 bases removed from V and 2 bases from J, the gap between germline ends came to 3 bases. The CDR3 sequence is 12 residues long. CDR3 amino acids: CASSSPGNTIYF. The DNA of the CDR3 is TGTGCCAGCAGTTCCCCTGGAAACACCATATATTTT.